This section outlines one T cell receptor beta chain sequence together with its context. Its antigen remains unknown. V was shortened by 9 bases and J by 4 bases, with 21 bases between the two germline ends. The CDR3 loop spans 15 amino acids. Looked up from germline, CDR1 is ENHRY and CDR2 is SYGVKD. The TCR beta CDR3 regions underwent amplification using RNA transcripts as the source. First-round RT-PCR of the TCR CDR3 relied on the HTBI primer set. Via MiXCR, TCRdb re-called the multiplex PCR reads, giving one row per CDR3 protein. The sample contains hundreds of thousands of distinct CDR3 sequences, 12% to 15% of which appear only once. These data come from a study of T cells in Graves' hyperthyroidism and ophthalmopathy. The study excluded patients with uncontrolled infection, other autoimmune disease, pregnancy or lactation. Fresh peripheral blood, roughly 10 ml, was the source of the PBMCs. Overall study results and limits: Among thyroid clonotypes expanded above 0.001, most also appeared in blood.

This chain connects TRBV10-3 to TRBJ1-2; D may be TRBD1 (5 bases). This sequence was found in a woman younger than 35 with Graves' hyperthyroidism. The sequenced material came from blood. The CDR3 bases are TGTGCCATTAGTCCGGGGCAGCCAACCGCCTATGGCTACACCTTC. Amino acids: CAISPGQPTAYGYTF.